This T cell receptor beta chain was obtained from a study of cytomegalovirus exposure and HLA in healthy donors. The germline V and J ends were trimmed by 6 bases and 5 bases, with 14 bases remaining between them. Germline V gives CDR1 LNHDA, CDR2 SQIVND (reference sequence). This CDR3 has 14 residues. Sequencing used immunoSEQ multiplex PCR; TCRdb keeps in-frame clones, though not all of them. Found here are some 130,000 clones, around 80% of them singletons; the top ten hold 25% to 30%. Sequencing was done on a sample of PBMCs. V usage is TRBV19 and J usage is TRBJ2-1, with D tentatively TRBD2 (6 bases). This sequence originates from a man aged 25 to 40 in good health and CMV-seropositive. This chain's CDR3 is CASREGGGNNEQFF. Here the CDR3 DNA reads TGTGCCAGTAGGGAGGGAGGCGGAAACAATGAGCAGTTCTTC.